This is a list of T cell receptor beta chains from one sample in a study of blood T cell repertoires in COVID-19. Clones were read by immunoSEQ multiplex PCR, and TCRdb kept only the in-frame ones, dropping some. The sample has roughly 50,000 clones; roughly 87% are singletons. The sample taken for sequencing was peripheral blood. The receptor set was obtained from a human donor with active COVID-19. The donor label of this sample is uncertain. The conserved cysteine and the conserved F or W are not part of the CDR3 here. Rows give clone size only sometimes, using once, few, many, or a class for an expanded clone.

j_call,cdr3_length,clone_size,v_call,cdr3_aa
TRBJ2-1,11,.,TRBV27,ASSLRTHNEQF
TRBJ2-1,13,.,TRBV7-8,ASSLGRGRAHEQF
TRBJ2-1,15,.,TRBV19,ASRQTSGALIYNEQF
TRBJ1-2,13,few,TRBV7-2,ASSLGGGQGYGYT
TRBJ1-2,11,.,TRBV14,ASRQDSRYGYT
TRBJ2-7,13,.,TRBV19,ASSMGTGVSYEQY
TRBJ2-4,15,.,TRBV10-3,AISDGPGGSGKNIQY
TRBJ1-2,10,once,TRBV7-8,ASSWAAYGYT
TRBJ1-2,11,few,TRBV5-4,ASSPDRGRGYT
TRBJ1-4,15,.,TRBV5-4,ASSVDGARGANEKLF
TRBJ1-2,13,.,TRBV2,ASSEQGQGNYGYT
TRBJ1-6,11,.,TRBV3-1/TRBV3-2,ASSPRVYSPLH
TRBJ2-1,11,once,TRBV5-4,ASSWRETNEQF
TRBJ1-2,14,.,TRBV19,ASSRSPGSVPYGYT
TRBJ2-4,13,.,TRBV11-2,ASSQSTQAPNIQY
TRBJ2-7,12,.,TRBV7-9,ASSQGQGSYEQY
TRBJ2-5,13,.,TRBV11-1,ASSLGLADQETQY
TRBJ2-3,10,.,TRBV3-1/TRBV3-2,ASSHTGGKKY
TRBJ1-5,11,.,TRBV6-2/TRBV6-3,ASSLGHKGPQH
TRBJ1-2,13,.,TRBV5-8,ASSGYRGLNYGYT
TRBJ2-5,10,.,TRBV11-2,ASSLISETQY
TRBJ2-7,12,.,TRBV11-2,ASSFRDRGGEQY